The entry below describes one T cell receptor beta chain. The data were taken from a study of blood T cell repertoires in COVID-19. The CDR3 covers 16 residues. The V and J ends lost 1 base and 1 base respectively, with 11 bases between them. CDR1 and CDR2 from the germline V gene are SGHDT and YYEEEE. Sequencing was performed with immunoSEQ multiplex PCR; in TCRdb, only in-frame clones are kept and a portion is missing. This sample carries approximately 300,000 clones, around 89% of them seen once, and the ten largest clones take approximately 6%. The TCR comes from a woman aged 45-60 years with COVID-19, enrolled during active disease. J is TRBJ2-2 and V is TRBV5-6; D might be TRBD2 (5 bases). The sequencing sample was made of peripheral blood. The CDR3 DNA reads as TGTGCCAGCAGCTTGCTCCTAGAGGGGAACACCGGGGAGCTGTTTTTT. Its translation is CASSLLLEGNTGELFF.